This T cell receptor beta chain was sequenced in a study of shared clonotypes between healthy human individuals. Study context: Each donor's CD8 memory used one plate, CD8 naive two, each CD4 subset three.

The CDR3 has 16 residues. Germline values: CDR1 GTSNPN, CDR2 SVGIG (reference sequence). V shed 7 bases, J shed 0 bases, and the junction held 8 bases outside the gene matches. Remarks on this clone: Its antigen is not identified.

Clones were sequenced by immunoSEQ multiplex PCR, and TCRdb holds only the in-frame ones, with some missing. The sample holds more than 2 million clones, around 95% seen once. CD45RO-negative cells were positively selected for CCR7, leaving out terminally differentiated effector memory CD45RA+ cells. The study, taken as a whole, reports: Of the naive CD4 clonotypes, approximately 5% were shared across a few donors. It was the few donors that limited the genetic and exposure-history diversity represented.

V and J are TRBV30 and TRBJ2-5; 13 bases are a match to TRBD2. The TCR sequence derives from a man between 18 and 35 years old in good health. Some clones in this sample may be carry-over from other donors' samples. The sequenced sample was naive CD8+ T cells from PBMCs. DNA of the CDR3: TGTGCCTACCAGGGACTAGCGGGACCCCACCAAGAGACCCAGTACTTC. It encodes CAYQGLAGPHQETQYF.